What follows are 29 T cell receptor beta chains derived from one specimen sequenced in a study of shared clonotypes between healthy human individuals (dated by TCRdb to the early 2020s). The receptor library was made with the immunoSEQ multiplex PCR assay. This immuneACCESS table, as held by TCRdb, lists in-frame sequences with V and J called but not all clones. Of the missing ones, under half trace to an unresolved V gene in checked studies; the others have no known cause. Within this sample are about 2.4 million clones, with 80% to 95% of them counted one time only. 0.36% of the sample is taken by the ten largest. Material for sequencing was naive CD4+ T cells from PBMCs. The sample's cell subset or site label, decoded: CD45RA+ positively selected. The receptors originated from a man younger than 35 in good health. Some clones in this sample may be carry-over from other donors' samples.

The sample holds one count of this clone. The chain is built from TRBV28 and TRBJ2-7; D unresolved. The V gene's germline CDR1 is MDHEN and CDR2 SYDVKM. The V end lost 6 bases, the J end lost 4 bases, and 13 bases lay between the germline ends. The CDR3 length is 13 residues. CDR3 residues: CASSPPTIYEQYF. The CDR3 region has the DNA TGTGCCAGCAGCCCCCCGACAATTTACGAGCAGTACTTC.

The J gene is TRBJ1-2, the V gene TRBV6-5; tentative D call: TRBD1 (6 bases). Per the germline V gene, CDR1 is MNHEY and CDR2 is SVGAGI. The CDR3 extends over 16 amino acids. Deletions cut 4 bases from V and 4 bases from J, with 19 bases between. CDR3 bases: TGTGCCAGCAGTTTTAACGGGGGGCTGACCTCCTATGGCTACACCTTC. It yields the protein CASSFNGGLTSYGYTF.

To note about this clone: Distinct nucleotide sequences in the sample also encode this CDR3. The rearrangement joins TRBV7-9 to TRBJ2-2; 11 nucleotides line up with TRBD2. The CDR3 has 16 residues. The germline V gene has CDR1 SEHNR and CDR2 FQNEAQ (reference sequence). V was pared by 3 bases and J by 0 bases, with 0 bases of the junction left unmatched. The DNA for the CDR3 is TGTGCCAGCAGCTTGGGACTAGCGGCGAACACCGGGGAGCTGTTTTTT. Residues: CASSLGLAANTGELFF. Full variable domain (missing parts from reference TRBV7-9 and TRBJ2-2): DTGVSQNPRHKITKRGQNVTFRCDPISEHNRLYWYRQTLGQGPEFLTYFQNEAQLEKSRLLSDRFSAERPKGSFSTLEIQRTEQGDSAMYLCASSLGLAANTGELFFGEGSRLTVL.

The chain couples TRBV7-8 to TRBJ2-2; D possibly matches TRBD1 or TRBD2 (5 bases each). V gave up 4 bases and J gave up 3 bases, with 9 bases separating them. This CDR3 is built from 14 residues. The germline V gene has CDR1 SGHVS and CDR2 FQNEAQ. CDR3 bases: TGTGCCAGCAGCTCGGGACCCTACACCGGGGAGCTGTTTTTT. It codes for CASSSGPYTGELFF. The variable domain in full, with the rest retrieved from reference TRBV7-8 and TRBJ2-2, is GAGVSQSPRYKVAKRGQDVALRCDPISGHVSLFWYQQALGQGPEFLTYFQNEAQLDKSGLPSDRFFAERPEGSVSTLKIQRTQQEDSAVYLCASSSGPYTGELFFGEGSRLTVL.

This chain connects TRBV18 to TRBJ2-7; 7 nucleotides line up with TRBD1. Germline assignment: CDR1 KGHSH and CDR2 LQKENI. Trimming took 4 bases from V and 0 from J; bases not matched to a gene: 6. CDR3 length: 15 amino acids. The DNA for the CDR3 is TGTGCCAGCTCACATAGGGGGCAGAGCTCCTACGAGCAGTACTTC. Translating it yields CASSHRGQSSYEQYF.

The CDR3 region is CASSQGPGRNTEAFF. The CDR3 nucleotides read TGTGCCAGCAGCCAAGGTCCAGGGAGGAACACTGAAGCTTTCTTT. The chain carries TRBV14 and TRBJ1-1, with D possibly being TRBD1 (5 bases). This CDR3 has 15 residues. V lost 1 base and J lost 1, with 10 bases in between. Germline V gene data show CDR1 as SGHDN and CDR2 as FVKESK.

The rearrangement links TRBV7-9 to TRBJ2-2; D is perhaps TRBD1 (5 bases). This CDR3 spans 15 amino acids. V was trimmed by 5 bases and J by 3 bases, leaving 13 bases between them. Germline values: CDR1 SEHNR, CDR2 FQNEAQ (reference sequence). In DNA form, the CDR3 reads TGTGCCAGCAGCGTAGACAGTTCATACACCGGGGAGCTGTTTTTT. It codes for CASSVDSSYTGELFF.

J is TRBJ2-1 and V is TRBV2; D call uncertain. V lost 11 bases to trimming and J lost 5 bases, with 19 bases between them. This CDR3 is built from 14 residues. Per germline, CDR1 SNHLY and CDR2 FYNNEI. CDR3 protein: CASDGEVDDNEQFF. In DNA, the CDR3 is TGTGCCTCCGATGGCGAGGTAGATGACAATGAGCAGTTCTTC.

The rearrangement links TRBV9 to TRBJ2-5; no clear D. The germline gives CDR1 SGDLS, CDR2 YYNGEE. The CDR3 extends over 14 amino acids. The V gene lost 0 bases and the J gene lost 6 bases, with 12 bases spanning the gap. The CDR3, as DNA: TGTGCCAGCAGCGTAGGGTGGTCGAAGCAGACCCAGTACTTC. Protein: CASSVGWSKQTQYF.

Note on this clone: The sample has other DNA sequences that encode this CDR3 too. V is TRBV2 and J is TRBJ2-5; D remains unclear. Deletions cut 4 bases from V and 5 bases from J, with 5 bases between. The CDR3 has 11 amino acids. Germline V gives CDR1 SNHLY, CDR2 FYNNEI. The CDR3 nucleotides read TGTGCCAGCAGTGTGCAGGAGACCCAGTACTTC. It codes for CASSVQETQYF.

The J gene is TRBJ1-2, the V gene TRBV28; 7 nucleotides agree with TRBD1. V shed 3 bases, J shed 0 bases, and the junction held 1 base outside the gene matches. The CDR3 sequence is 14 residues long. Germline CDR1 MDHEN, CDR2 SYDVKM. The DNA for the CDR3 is TGTGCCAGCAGTTTCCAGGGGGCTAACTATGGCTACACCTTC. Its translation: CASSFQGANYGYTF.

The CDR3 DNA reads as TGCGCCAGCAGCCCGCGGACATCCAACACCATATATTTT. Translation: CASSPRTSNTIYF. The chain has TRBV4-3 and TRBJ1-3; D is possibly TRBD1 (5 bases). The V end lost 4 bases, the J end lost 7 bases, and 11 bases lay between the germline ends. Germline values: CDR1 LGHNA, CDR2 YSLEER. This CDR3 has 13 residues.

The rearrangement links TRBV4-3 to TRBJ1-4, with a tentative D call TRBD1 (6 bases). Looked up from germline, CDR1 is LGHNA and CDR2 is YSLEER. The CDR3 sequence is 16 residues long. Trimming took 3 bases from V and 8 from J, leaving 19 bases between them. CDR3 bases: TGCGCCAGCAGCCAGGAGCCACAGGGTTTAGGAGAAAAACTGTTTTTT. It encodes CASSQEPQGLGEKLFF.

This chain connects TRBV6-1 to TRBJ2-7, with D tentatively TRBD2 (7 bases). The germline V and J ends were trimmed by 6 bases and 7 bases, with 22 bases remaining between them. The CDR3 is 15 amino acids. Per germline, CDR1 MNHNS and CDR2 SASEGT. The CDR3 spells CASSLLGGLREEQYF. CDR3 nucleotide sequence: TGTGCCAGCAGCTTGCTGGGGGGGCTCAGGGAGGAGCAGTACTTC.

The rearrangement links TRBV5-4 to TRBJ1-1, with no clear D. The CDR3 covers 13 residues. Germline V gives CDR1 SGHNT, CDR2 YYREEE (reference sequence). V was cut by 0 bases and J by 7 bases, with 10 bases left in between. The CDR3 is CASSLGTEYEAFF. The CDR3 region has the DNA TGTGCCAGCAGCTTGGGGACGGAATATGAAGCTTTCTTT. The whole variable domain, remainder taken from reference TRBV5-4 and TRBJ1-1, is ETGVTQSPTHLIKTRGQQVTLRCSSQSGHNTVSWYQQALGQGPQFIFQYYREEENGRGNFPPRFSGLQFPNYSSELNVNALELDDSALYLCASSLGTEYEAFFGQGTRLTVV.

DNA for the CDR3: TGTGCCAGCAGTGTGTCCGTTAGCACAGATACGCAGTATTTT. Protein sequence: CASSVSVSTDTQYF. This chain links TRBV2 with TRBJ2-3; D not certain. The CDR3 sequence is 14 residues long. V gave up 4 bases and J gave up 0 bases, with 8 bases separating them. Germline V CDR1 and CDR2: SNHLY, FYNNEI.

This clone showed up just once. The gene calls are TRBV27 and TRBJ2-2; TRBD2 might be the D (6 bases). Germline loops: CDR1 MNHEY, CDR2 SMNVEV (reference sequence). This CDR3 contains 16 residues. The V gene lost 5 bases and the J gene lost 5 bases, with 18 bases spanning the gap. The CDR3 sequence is CASSDPGRPKTGELFF. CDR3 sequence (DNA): TGTGCCAGCAGTGACCCCGGGAGACCTAAGACCGGGGAGCTGTTTTTT.

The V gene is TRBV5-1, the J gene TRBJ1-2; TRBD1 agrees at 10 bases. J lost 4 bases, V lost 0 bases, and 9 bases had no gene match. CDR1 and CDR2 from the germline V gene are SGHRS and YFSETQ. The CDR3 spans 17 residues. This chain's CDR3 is CASSLAHATGGGYGYTF. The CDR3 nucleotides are TGCGCCAGCAGCTTGGCCCACGCGACAGGGGGCGGCTATGGCTACACCTTC.

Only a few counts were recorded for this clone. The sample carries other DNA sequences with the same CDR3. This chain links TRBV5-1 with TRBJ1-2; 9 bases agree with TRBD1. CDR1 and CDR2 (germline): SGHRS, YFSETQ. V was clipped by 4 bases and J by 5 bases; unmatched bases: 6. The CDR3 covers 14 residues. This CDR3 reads CASSPVGQGYGYTF. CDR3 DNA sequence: TGCGCCAGCAGCCCGGTTGGACAGGGGTATGGCTACACCTTC.

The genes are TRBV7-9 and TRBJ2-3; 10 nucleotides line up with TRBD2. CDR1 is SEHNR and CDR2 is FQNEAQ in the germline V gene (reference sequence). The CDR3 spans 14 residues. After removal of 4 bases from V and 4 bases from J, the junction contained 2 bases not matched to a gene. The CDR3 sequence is CASSSGTSADTQYF. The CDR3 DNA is TGTGCCAGCAGCTCTGGGACTAGCGCAGATACGCAGTATTTT.

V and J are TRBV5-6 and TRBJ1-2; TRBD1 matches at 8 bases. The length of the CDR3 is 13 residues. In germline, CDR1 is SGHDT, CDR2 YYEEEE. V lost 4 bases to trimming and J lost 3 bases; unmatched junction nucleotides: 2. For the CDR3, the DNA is TGTGCCAGCAGCCCGGACAGGGACTATGGCTACACCTTC. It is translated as CASSPDRDYGYTF. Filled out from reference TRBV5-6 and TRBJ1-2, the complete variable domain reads DAGVTQSPTHLIKTRGQQVTLRCSPKSGHDTVSWYQQALGQGPQFIFQYYEEEERQRGNFPDRFSGHQFPNYSSELNVNALLLGDSALYLCASSPDRDYGYTFGSGTRLTVV.

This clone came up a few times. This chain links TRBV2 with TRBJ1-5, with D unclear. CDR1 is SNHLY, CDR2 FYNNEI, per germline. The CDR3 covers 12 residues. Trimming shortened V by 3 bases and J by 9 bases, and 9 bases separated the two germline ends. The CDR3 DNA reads TGTGCCAGCAGTGAGCTGTCAAGGCCCCAGCATTTT. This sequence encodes CASSELSRPQHF.

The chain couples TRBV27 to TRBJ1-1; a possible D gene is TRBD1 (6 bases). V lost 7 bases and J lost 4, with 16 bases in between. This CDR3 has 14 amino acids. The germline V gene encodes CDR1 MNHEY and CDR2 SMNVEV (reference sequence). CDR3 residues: CASIGGQSRTEAFF. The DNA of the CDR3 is TGTGCCAGCATAGGGGGGCAATCGCGCACTGAAGCTTTCTTT.

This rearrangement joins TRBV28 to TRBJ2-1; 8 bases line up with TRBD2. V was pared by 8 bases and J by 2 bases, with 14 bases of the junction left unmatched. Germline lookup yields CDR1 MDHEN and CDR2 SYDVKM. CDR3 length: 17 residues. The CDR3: CASRKPPGGGPYNEQFF. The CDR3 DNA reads TGTGCCAGCCGCAAACCCCCGGGAGGGGGACCCTACAATGAGCAGTTCTTC.

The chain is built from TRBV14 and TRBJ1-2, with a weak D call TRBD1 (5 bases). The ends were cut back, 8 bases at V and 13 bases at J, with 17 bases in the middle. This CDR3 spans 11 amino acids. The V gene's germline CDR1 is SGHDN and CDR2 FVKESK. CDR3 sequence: CASAQGLRLTF. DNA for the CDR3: TGTGCCAGCGCCCAGGGTTTAAGGCTCACCTTC.

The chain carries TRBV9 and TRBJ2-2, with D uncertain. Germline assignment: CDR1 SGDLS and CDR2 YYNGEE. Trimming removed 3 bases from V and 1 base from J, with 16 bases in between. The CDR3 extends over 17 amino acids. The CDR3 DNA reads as TGTGCCAGCAGCGATCCCTACGGCACCCAGAACACCGGGGAGCTGTTTTTT. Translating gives CASSDPYGTQNTGELFF.

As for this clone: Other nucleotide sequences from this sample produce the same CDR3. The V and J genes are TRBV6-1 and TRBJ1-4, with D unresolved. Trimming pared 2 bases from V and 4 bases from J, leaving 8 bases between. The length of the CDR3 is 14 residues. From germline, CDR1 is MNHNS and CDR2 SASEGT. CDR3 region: CASSERRSNEKLFF. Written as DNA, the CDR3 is TGTGCCAGCAGTGAACGTCGGAGTAATGAAAAACTGTTTTTT.

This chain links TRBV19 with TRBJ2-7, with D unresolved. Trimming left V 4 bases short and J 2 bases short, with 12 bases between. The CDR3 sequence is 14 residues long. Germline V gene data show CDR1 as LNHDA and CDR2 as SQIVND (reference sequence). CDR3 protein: CASSTAVGTYEQYF. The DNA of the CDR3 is TGTGCCAGTAGTACCGCTGTGGGTACCTACGAGCAGTACTTC.

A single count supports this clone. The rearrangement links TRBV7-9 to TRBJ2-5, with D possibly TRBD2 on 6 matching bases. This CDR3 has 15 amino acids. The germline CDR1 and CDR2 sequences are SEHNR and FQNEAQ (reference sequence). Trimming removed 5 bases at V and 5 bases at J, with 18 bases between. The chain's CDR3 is CASSPTAGPGETQYF. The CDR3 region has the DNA TGTGCCAGCAGCCCAACCGCGGGGCCGGGGGAGACCCAGTACTTC.